The present T cell receptor (beta chain) was sequenced within a study of molecular identifiers for immune sequencing clone quantification. Per the germline V gene, CDR1 is LNHDA and CDR2 is SQIVND (reference sequence). V dropped 0 bases and J dropped 4 bases, with 12 bases sitting between them. The CDR3 length is 15 residues. Sequencing libraries of naive CD8 cells derived from approximately 20,000 to 1,000,000 sorted cells with 10%, 30% or 50% RNA. TCRdb called the PCR reads again in MiXCR, with one record for every CDR3 protein. The sample includes more than 300,000 distinct CDR3 sequences, 20% to 25% seen only once; the top ten take 0.81%.

The source of this sequence is a human donor in good health. Some libraries in this study had Jurkat cell RNA spiked in. Input material: naive CD8+ T cells from blood, with Jurkat cell RNA spiked in. Subset described: FACS-sorted CD8+CD4-CCR7+CD45RA+ naive T cells. The rearrangement uses TRBV19 and TRBJ1-2, with no clear D. The chain's CDR3 is CASSIDPLGIYGYTF. CDR3 nucleotide sequence: TGTGCCAGTAGTATAGACCCTCTGGGGATCTATGGCTACACCTTC. Filled out from reference TRBV19 and TRBJ1-2, the complete variable domain reads DGGITQSPKYLFRKEGQNVTLSCEQNLNHDAMYWYRQDPGQGLRLIYYSQIVNDFQKGDIAEGYSVSREKKESFPLTVTSAQKNPTAFYLCASSIDPLGIYGYTFGSGTRLTVV.